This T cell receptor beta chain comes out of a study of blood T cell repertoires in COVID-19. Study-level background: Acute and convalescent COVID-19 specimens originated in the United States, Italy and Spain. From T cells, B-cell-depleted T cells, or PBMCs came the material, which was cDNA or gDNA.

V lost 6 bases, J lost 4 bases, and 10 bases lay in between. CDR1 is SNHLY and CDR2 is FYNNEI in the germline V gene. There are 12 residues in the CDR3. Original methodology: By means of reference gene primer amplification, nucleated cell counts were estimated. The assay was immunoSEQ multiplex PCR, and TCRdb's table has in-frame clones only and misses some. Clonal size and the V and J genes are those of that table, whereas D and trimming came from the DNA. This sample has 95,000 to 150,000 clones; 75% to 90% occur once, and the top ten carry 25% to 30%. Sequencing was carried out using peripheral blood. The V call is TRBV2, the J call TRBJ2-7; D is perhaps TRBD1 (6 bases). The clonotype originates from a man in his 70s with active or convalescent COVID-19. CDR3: CASRVQGYEQYF. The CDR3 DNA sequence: TGTGCCAGCAGAGTCCAGGGGTACGAGCAGTACTTC.